The following is a TCR beta chain sequence with its context. This CDR3 has 16 residues. V was pared by 4 bases and J by 0 bases, with 10 bases between. Profiled with immunoSEQ multiplex PCR; TCRdb holds only in-frame clones, not every one. The table includes under 200,000 clones, more than 70% detected once. The record originates from a study of blood T cell repertoires in COVID-19. Clinical history reported by participants formed the basis on which cohorts were assigned. Sequenced: PBMCs or T cells enriched from blood (not recorded which). The V gene is TRBV23-1, the J gene TRBJ2-6; D is uncertain. TRBV23-1 is marked as an open reading frame, function uncertain. The sequence came from a woman between 50 and 59 years old in a cohort exposed to, infected with or recovered from COVID-19 (not recorded which). The CDR3 DNA reads as TGCGCCAGCAGTCTAAGCGAGCCCTCTGGGGCCAACGTCCTGACTTTC. It translates to CASSLSEPSGANVLTF.